The clone carrying this TCR beta chain was recorded many times. Molecular barcoding with unique molecular identifiers was used for the TCRbeta library. TCRdb used MiXCR to reprocess the PCR reads, holding one entry per CDR3 protein. The repertoire holds some 220,000 distinct CDR3 sequences, with 8% to 9.5% as singletons. The data stem from a study of T-cell reconstitution after alpha-beta-depleted transplantation in children. This clonotype was sampled from a human donor who donated a stem cell graft to a child with acute lymphoblastic leukemia. The sample here was PBMCs from the stem cell graft donor, taken from the stem cell graft.

CDR3 residues: CASSLGGQGIEQFF. CDR3 nucleotide sequence: TGTGCCAGCAGCTTAGGTGGACAGGGGATTGAGCAGTTCTTC. This chain links TRBV7-9 with TRBJ2-1, with TRBD1 matching 9 bases. Germline CDR1 and CDR2: SEHNR and FQNEAQ (reference sequence). The length of the CDR3 is 14 residues. V dropped 1 base and J dropped 9; count of bases not matched to a gene: 4.